Below are 17 T cell receptor beta chains sequenced from a single sample in a study of vaccination effects on CD4 cells after COVID-19. Method: immunoSEQ multiplex PCR; TCRdb's copy keeps in-frame clones and lacks some. The table lists about 43,000 clones, around three quarters of them singletons. These receptors are not linked to any known antigen. Sequencing was preceded by expansion of antigen-specific CD4+ T cells with viral peptide pools in the ViraFEST assay. When ten to eleven days of culture had elapsed, CD4+ T cells were isolated. Vaccine recipients had no previous SARS-CoV-2 infection; their nucleocapsid antibodies were negative. The specimen comprised CD4+ T cells from PBMCs cultured with SARS-CoV-2 spike peptides, sampled before COVID-19 vaccination. These receptors all stem from a human donor who received a COVID-19 vaccine.

The chain recombines TRBV30 with TRBJ1-5; D gene unclear. Per germline, CDR1 GTSNPN and CDR2 SVGIG (reference sequence). The CDR3 runs 13 residues. Trimming took off 5 bases at V and 9 bases at J, with 17 bases between the two ends. In DNA form, the CDR3 reads TGTGCCTGGGACCGACGTGGGTTTGGGCCCCAGCATTTT. The encoded protein is CAWDRRGFGPQHF.

V and J are TRBV7-2 and TRBJ1-5, with D perhaps matching TRBD1 (5 bases). This CDR3 is 13 amino acids long. Trimming cost V 5 bases and J 6 bases, with 11 bases left between them. CDR1 and CDR2 (germline): SGHTA, FQGNSA. The CDR3, as DNA: TGTGCCAGCAGCCCTGGGGGGTCTCAGCCCCAGCATTTT. As protein: CASSPGGSQPQHF.

V and J are TRBV10-3 and TRBJ2-1; 8 nucleotides agree with TRBD1. The CDR3 contains 16 residues. From germline, CDR1 is ENHRY and CDR2 SYGVKD. With V trimmed by 0 bases and J by 2 bases, 3 bases remained unmatched. The CDR3 bases are TGTGCCATCAGTGAGTCGACGGGACAGGCCTACAATGAGCAGTTCTTC. Protein sequence: CAISESTGQAYNEQFF.

The V gene is TRBV5-1, the J gene TRBJ2-1; 10 bases are a match to TRBD1. From germline, CDR1 is SGHRS and CDR2 YFSETQ. V gave up 3 bases and J gave up 6 bases; unmatched junction bases: 12. The CDR3 totals 17 residues. CDR3 in amino acids: CASSYRAGTGVSNEQFF. CDR3 DNA: TGCGCCAGCAGCTACAGGGCCGGGACAGGGGTATCCAATGAGCAGTTCTTC.

The chain has TRBV19 and TRBJ2-2, with D possibly matching TRBD1 (6 bases). Deletions cut 7 bases from V and 3 bases from J, with 12 bases between. The CDR3 length is 14 residues. Germline CDR1 and CDR2: LNHDA and SQIVND (reference sequence). The CDR3 DNA is TGTGCCAGTATGTCGGGACAATACACCGGGGAGCTGTTTTTT. It codes for CASMSGQYTGELFF. The entire variable domain, with the rest obtained from reference TRBV19 and TRBJ2-2, is as follows: DGGITQSPKYLFRKEGQNVTLSCEQNLNHDAMYWYRQDPGQGLRLIYYSQIVNDFQKGDIAEGYSVSREKKESFPLTVTSAQKNPTAFYLCASMSGQYTGELFFGEGSRLTVL.

CDR3 sequence reads: CASSYSIGWEQYV. The CDR3 region has the DNA TGTGCCAGCAGTTACTCGATCGGTTGGGAGCAGTACGTC. The chain combines TRBV6-5 with TRBJ2-7, with D unclear. The germline gives CDR1 MNHEY, CDR2 SVGAGI. The CDR3 sequence is 13 residues long. V was cut by 0 bases and J by 7 bases, with 10 bases left in between.

This chain uses TRBV7-2 with TRBJ2-3; 10 positions match TRBD2. CDR1 is SGHTA and CDR2 is FQGNSA in the germline V gene. The CDR3 totals 16 residues. Trimming at V came to 1 base and at J to 5 bases, leaving 6 bases not matched to a gene. In DNA, the CDR3 is TGTGCCAGCAGCTTAGGGTCAGCGGGGGGGCAAGATACGCAGTATTTT. Its protein is CASSLGSAGGQDTQYF.

The rearrangement joins TRBV5-5 to TRBJ2-7, with D perhaps TRBD1 or TRBD2 (5 bases each). The CDR3 covers 13 residues. V lost 0 bases, J lost 3 bases, and 7 bases lay in between. In germline, CDR1 is SGHKS, CDR2 YYEKEE (reference sequence). As DNA, the CDR3 is TGTGCCAGCAGCTTGGTGGGGGTCTACGAGCAGTACGTC. Protein: CASSLVGVYEQYV.

This clone was seen once. The chain joins TRBV12-5 to TRBJ2-1; 14 nucleotides match TRBD2. CDR3 size: 20 residues. Germline V gives CDR1 LGHNT, CDR2 FRNRAP. Trimming removed 0 bases from V and 0 bases from J; junction bases left unmatched: 7. The CDR3 DNA is TGTGCTAGTGGTTTGGTACGACTAGCGGGGGGGCAGAGCTCCTACAATGAGCAGTTCTTC. Translated: CASGLVRLAGGQSSYNEQFF.

This clone was seen more than once but under ten times. V is TRBV6-1 and J is TRBJ1-3; D gene ambiguous. The CDR3 is 13 amino acids. Germline values: CDR1 MNHNS, CDR2 SASEGT. Trimming took 7 bases from V and 0 from J, leaving 7 bases between them. CDR3 DNA sequence: TGTGCCAGCACCCCTCGCTCTGGAAACACCATATATTTT. It translates to CASTPRSGNTIYF.

CDR3 protein: CASSDRVAKNIQYF. Here the CDR3 DNA reads TGTGCCAGCAGTGATAGGGTAGCCAAAAACATTCAGTACTTC. V gene TRBV2 combines with J gene TRBJ2-4; D is unresolved. This CDR3 has 14 residues. Germline values: CDR1 SNHLY, CDR2 FYNNEI. Trimming removed 3 bases at V and 0 bases at J, with 6 bases between.

The chain recombines TRBV6-5 with TRBJ2-1, with 7 bases that match TRBD1. Germline V CDR1 and CDR2: MNHEY, SVGAGI. CDR3 length equals 14 residues. With V trimmed by 6 bases and J by 7 bases, 9 bases remained unmatched. The CDR3: CASRQTGPPNEQFF. CDR3 sequence (DNA): TGTGCCAGCAGGCAGACAGGGCCGCCTAATGAGCAGTTCTTC.

The chain carries TRBV18 and TRBJ1-5; D is uncertain. From germline, CDR1 is KGHSH and CDR2 LQKENI. The CDR3 runs to 15 residues. Trimming took 6 bases from V and 2 from J, leaving 14 bases between them. CDR3 amino acids: CASSPQTNGNQPQHF. The CDR3 nucleotides read TGTGCCAGCTCGCCGCAGACAAACGGCAATCAGCCCCAGCATTTT.

Here the CDR3 DNA reads TGCGCCAGCAGCGCCCTAGGCGGGACAGGGGTCGGCTACAATGAGCAGTTCTTC. Protein product: CASSALGGTGVGYNEQFF. The rearrangement links TRBV5-1 to TRBJ2-1, with TRBD1 matching over 10 bases. CDR3 size: 18 residues. Germline V gene lookup returns CDR1 SGHRS and CDR2 YFSETQ. With 4 bases clipped from V and 3 bases from J, the junction kept 13 bases outside the gene matches.

The CDR3 is CASSQSTSGGAIDTQYF. The DNA for the CDR3 is TGTGCCAGCAGCCAATCGACTAGCGGGGGGGCAATAGATACGCAGTATTTT. The V gene is TRBV3-1 (or the pseudogene TRBV3-2), the J gene TRBJ2-3, with 14 positions matching TRBD2. This CDR3 is 17 amino acids long. V shed 2 bases, J shed 5 bases, and the junction held 6 bases outside the gene matches. In germline, CDR1 is LGHDT, CDR2 YNNKEL (reference sequence).

The V gene is TRBV18, the J gene TRBJ1-3, with 10 bases fitting TRBD1. J gave up 4 bases and V 6 bases, and 12 bases lay outside the gene matches. The germline gives CDR1 KGHSH, CDR2 LQKENI. The CDR3 contains 17 residues. The CDR3 nucleotides read TGTGCCAGCTCCCGGGACAGGGGATTTCCTGCCGGAAACACCATATATTTT. Residues: CASSRDRGFPAGNTIYF.

V is TRBV24-1 and J is TRBJ2-2; 7 nucleotides line up with TRBD1. The CDR3 length is 13 residues. The germline CDR1 and CDR2 sequences are KGHDR and SFDVKD. Trimming cost V 9 bases and J 1 base; bases outside gene matches: 1. This chain's CDR3 is CATRTGNTGELFF. CDR3 sequence (DNA): TGTGCCACCCGGACAGGGAACACCGGGGAGCTGTTTTTT.